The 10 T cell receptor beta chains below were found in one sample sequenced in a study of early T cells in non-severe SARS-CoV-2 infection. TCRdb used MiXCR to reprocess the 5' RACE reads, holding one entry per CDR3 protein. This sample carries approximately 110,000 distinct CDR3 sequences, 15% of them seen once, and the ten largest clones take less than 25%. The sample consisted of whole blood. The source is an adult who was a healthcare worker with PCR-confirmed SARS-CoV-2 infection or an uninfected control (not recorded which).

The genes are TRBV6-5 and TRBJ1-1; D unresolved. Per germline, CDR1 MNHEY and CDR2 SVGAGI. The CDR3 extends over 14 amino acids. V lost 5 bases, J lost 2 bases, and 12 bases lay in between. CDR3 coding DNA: TGTGCCAGCAGTAGGGCGCCCCTAAACACTGAAGCTTTCTTT. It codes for CASSRAPLNTEAFF.

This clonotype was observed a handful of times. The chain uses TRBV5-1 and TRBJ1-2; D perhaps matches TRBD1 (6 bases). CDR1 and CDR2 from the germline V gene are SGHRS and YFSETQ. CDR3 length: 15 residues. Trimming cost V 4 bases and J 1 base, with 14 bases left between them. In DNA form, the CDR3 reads TGCGCCAGCAGCGCCGGACAGTCGGTTAACTATGGCTACACCTTC. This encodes CASSAGQSVNYGYTF. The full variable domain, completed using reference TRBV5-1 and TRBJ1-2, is KAGVTQTPRYLIKTRGQQVTLSCSPISGHRSVSWYQQTPGQGLQFLFEYFSETQRNKGNFPGRFSGRQFSNSRSEMNVSTLELGDSALYLCASSAGQSVNYGYTFGSGTRLTVV.

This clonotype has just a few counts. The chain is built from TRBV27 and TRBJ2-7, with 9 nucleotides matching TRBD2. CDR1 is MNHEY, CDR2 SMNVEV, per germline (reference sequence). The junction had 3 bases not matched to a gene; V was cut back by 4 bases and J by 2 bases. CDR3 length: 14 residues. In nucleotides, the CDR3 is TGTGCCAGCAGTTCCGAGCGGGGGGCCTACGAGCAGTACTTC. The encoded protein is CASSSERGAYEQYF.

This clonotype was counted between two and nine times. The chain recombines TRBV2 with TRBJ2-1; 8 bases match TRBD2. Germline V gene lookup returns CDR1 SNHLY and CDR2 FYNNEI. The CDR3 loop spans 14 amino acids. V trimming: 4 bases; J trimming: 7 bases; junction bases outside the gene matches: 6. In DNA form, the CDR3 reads TGTGCCAGCAGTGGCAGCGGGGGAGTGAATGAGCAGTTCTTC. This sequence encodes CASSGSGGVNEQFF.

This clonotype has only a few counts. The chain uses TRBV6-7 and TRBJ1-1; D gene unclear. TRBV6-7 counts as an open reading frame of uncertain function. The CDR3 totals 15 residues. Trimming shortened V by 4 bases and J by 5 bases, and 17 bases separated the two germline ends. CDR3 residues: CASSFPLLPGTEAFF. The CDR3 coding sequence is TGTGCCAGCAGTTTCCCACTCCTCCCGGGAACTGAAGCTTTCTTT.

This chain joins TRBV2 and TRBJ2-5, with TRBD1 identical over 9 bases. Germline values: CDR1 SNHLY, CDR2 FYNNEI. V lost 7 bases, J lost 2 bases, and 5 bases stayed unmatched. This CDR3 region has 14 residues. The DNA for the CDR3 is TGTGCCAGCAACCGAGGACAGGGGCAAGAGACCCAGTACTTC. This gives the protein CASNRGQGQETQYF. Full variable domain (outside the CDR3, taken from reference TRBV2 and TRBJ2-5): EPEVTQTPSHQVTQMGQEVILRCVPISNHLYFYWYRQILGQKVEFLVSFYNNEISEKSEIFDDQFSVERPDGSNFTLKIRSTKLEDSAMYFCASNRGQGQETQYFGPGTRLLVL.

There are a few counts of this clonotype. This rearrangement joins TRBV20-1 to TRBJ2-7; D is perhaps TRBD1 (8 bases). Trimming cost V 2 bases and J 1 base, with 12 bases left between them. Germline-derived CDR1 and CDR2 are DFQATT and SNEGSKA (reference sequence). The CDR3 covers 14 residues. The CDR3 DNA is TGCAGTGCTAGATTACAGGGGGGGTCCTACGAGCAGTACTTC. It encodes CSARLQGGSYEQYF.

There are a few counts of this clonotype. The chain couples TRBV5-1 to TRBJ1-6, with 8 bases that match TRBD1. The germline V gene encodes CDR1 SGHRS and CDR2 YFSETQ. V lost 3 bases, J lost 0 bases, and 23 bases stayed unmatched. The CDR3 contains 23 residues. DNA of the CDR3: TGCGCCAGCAGCTCCGGGACCTCGACCGGACAGGGAAGATGGGGCTCCTATAATTCACCCCTCCACTTT. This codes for CASSSGTSTGQGRWGSYNSPLHF.

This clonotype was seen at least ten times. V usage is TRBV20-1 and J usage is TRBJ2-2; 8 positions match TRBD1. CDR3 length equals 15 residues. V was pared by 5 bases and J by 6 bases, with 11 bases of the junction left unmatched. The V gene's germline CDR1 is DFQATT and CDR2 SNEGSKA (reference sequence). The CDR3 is CSAYTGQGDSGELFF. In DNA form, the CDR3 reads TGCAGTGCTTACACCGGACAGGGCGATTCCGGGGAGCTGTTTTTT.

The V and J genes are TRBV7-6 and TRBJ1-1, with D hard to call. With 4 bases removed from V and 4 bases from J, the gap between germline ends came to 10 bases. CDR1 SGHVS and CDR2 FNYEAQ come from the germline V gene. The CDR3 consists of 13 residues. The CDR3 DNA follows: TGTGCCAGCAGCTCTGGACTGGGCACTGAAGCTTTCTTT. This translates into CASSSGLGTEAFF.